The TCR beta chain described here comes from a study of T and B cells in COVID-19 patients. About the study: Blood was sampled from COVID-19 patients who were either actively infected or recovered. Recovered patients mostly had mild to moderate COVID-19 managed as outpatients.

BIOMED2 TRB-A/B primer pools were used in multiplex TRB PCR. TCRdb independently ran MiXCR on the multiplex PCR reads; one entry per CDR3 protein. Found here are some 14,000 distinct CDR3 sequences, 29% of them singletons; the top ten hold around 7%. The CDR3 consists of 15 residues. In germline, CDR1 is SGHDT, CDR2 YYEEEE. J lost 8 bases, V lost 4 bases, and 6 bases had no gene match. Blood genomic DNA input for TRB amplification was about 220-500 ng. Input material: blood. This chain connects TRBV5-6 to TRBJ2-1; 13 nucleotides line up with TRBD2. This clonotype was obtained from a human donor who had recovered from COVID-19. CDR3 DNA: TGTGCCAGCAGCCCAGGACTAGCGGGAGATGATGAGCAGTTCTTC. Translation: CASSPGLAGDDEQFF.